The T cell receptor (beta chain) under discussion was sequenced for a study of control samples from healthy donors and cancer patients (dated by TCRdb to the early 2020s). Comment on this clone: No antigen is known for it. No base quality information exists; no much larger clone differs at one position.

V loses 5 bases, J loses 5 bases, and the germline ends lie 18 bases apart. Reading from cysteine to phenylalanine, the CDR3 counts 15 amino acids. Just CDR3 DNA is preserved here, 45 bases in frame from base 1. CDR1 MDHEN and CDR2 SYDVKM were looked up in the germline V gene. Library prep was done by the immunoSEQ multiplex PCR assay. TCRdb limited this immuneACCESS table to in-frame rearrangements with V and J called. A share of clones is missing; checked studies link under half to unresolved V genes, and the rest is unexplained. Here the sample has approximately 150,000 clones; about 86% occur a single time. The ten largest clones take up more than 1.5% of the sample.

The receptor was isolated from a man between 18 and 29 years old in good health. The chain was built from TRBV28 and TRBJ2-5; the best D guess is TRBD2, with 6 bases matching. Specimen: blood. The CDR3 protein is CASSTYRLGRETQYF. The DNA sequence is given as TGTGCCAGCAGTACGTACCGACTAGGACGGGAGACCCAGTACTTC.